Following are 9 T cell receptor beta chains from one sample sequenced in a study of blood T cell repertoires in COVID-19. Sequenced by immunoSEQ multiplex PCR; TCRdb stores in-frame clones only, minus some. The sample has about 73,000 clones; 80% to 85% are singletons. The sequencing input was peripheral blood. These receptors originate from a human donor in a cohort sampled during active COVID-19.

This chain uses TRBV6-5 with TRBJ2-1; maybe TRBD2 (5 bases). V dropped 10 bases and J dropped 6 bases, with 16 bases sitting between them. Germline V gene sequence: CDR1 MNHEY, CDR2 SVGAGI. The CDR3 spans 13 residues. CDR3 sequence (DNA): TGTGCCACCAGCCCACTAGAAGGCAATGAGCAGTTCTTC. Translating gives CATSPLEGNEQFF.

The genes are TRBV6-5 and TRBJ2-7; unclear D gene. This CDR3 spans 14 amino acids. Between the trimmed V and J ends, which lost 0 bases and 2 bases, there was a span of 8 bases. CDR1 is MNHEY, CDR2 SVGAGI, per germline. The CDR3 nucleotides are TGTGCCAGCAGTTACTCGCGGTCTACCTACGAGCAGTACTTC. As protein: CASSYSRSTYEQYF.

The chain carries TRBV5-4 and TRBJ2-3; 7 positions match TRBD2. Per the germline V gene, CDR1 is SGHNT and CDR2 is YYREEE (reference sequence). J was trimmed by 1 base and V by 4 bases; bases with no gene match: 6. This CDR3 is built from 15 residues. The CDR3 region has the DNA TGTGCCAGCAGCGATACTAGCGTCGGCACAGATACGCAGTATTTT. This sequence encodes CASSDTSVGTDTQYF.

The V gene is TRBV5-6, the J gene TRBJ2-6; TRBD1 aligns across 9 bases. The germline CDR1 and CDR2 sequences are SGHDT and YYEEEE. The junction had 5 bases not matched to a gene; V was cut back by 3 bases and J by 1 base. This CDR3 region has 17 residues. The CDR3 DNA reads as TGTGCCAGCAGCTGGGGGACAGGGACTTCTGGGGCCAACGTCCTGACTTTC. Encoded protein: CASSWGTGTSGANVLTF.

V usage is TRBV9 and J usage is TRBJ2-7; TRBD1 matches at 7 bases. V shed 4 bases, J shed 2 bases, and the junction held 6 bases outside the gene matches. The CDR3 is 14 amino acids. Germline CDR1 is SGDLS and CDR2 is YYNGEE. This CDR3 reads CASSLGTAPYEQYF. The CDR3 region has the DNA TGTGCCAGCAGCCTCGGGACAGCCCCCTACGAGCAGTACTTC.

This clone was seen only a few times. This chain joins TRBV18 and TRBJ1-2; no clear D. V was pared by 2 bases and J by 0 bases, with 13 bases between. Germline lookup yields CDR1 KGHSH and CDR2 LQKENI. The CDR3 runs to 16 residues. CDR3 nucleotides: TGTGCCAGCTCACCAAGGGAGGCACCTGCTAACTATGGCTACACCTTC. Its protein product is CASSPREAPANYGYTF.

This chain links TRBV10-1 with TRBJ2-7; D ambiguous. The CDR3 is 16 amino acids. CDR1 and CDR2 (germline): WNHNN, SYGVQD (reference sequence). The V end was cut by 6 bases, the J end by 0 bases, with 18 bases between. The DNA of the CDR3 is TGCGCCAGCAGAACCCTTGGGCCACCAACCTCCTACGAGCAGTACTTC. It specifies CASRTLGPPTSYEQYF.

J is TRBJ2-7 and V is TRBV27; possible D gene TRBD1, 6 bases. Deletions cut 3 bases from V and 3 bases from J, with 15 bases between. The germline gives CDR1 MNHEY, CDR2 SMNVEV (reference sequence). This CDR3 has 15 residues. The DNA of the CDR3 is TGTGCCAGCAGTTTCGACGGGACATTGGGCTACGAGCAGTACTTC. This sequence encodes CASSFDGTLGYEQYF.

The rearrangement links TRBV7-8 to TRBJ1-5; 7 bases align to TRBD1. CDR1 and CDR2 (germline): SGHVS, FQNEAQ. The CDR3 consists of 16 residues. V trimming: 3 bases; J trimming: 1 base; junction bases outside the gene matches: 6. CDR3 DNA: TGTGCCAGCAGCTTGTTGACAGGGAAAAGCAATCAGCCCCAGCATTTT. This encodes CASSLLTGKSNQPQHF.